These 20 T cell receptor beta chains were sequenced from one sample in a study of tumor-infiltrating lymphocytes in primary liver carcinoma. A primer in the constant region served to generate TCR beta cDNA from about 470 ng of total RNA. Three-round nested multiplex PCR performed with slightly modified ARM-PCR produced the TCR beta libraries. Running 9 to 11 cycles apiece, the first two PCR rounds relied on TRBV1-TRBV30 forward primers together with a C-beta reverse primer. TCRdb called the multiplex PCR reads again in MiXCR, with one record for every CDR3 protein. The sample lists approximately 300,000 distinct CDR3 sequences; about 60% were seen once. For blood RNA, unsorted whole blood served as the source, and germline DNA was extracted too. The material sequenced was peripheral blood. The receptors stem from a man between 35 and 55 years old with primary liver carcinoma and hepatitis B virus infection.

A few counts support this clonotype. The chain combines TRBV7-8 with TRBJ2-6; 9 bases agree with TRBD1. The germline CDR1 and CDR2 sequences are SGHVS and FQNEAQ. The length of the CDR3 is 20 residues. After removal of 5 bases from V and 4 bases from J, the junction contained 18 bases not matched to a gene. CDR3 coding DNA: TGTGCCAGCAGCCTCCTACCCCCCGGGACAGGGATCTCCGGGGCCAACGTCCTGACTTTC. This codes for CASSLLPPGTGISGANVLTF.

About this clonotype itself: Given a much more abundant clone one base away, this may be a read error. The chain uses TRBV29-1 and TRBJ2-3; possible D gene TRBD2, 5 bases. Looked up from germline, CDR1 is SQVTM and CDR2 is ANQGSEA. CDR3 length: 14 residues. V lost 4 bases and J lost 3, with 14 bases in between. CDR3 in DNA: TGCAGCGTTGTTAGTGCTAGCAGTACAGATACGCAGTATTTT. It codes for CSVVSASSTDTQYF.

Details on this clonotype: A read error may explain this, as a much larger clone is one base away. This sequence joins TRBV10-2 and TRBJ2-7, with 9 bases identical to TRBD1. The germline V gene encodes CDR1 WSHSY and CDR2 SAAADI. The CDR3 is 14 residues long. CDR3 sequence: CTSRRGQGNYEQYF. In nucleotides, the CDR3 is TGCACCAGCCGGCGGGGACAGGGTAACTACGAGCAGTACTTC.

A remark on this clonotype: This CDR3 fails to terminate in the conserved phenylalanine or tryptophan, so it likely reflects a read error. The limits of the CDR3 on the DNA are not certain, so only TCRdb's listed CDR3 is given. This chain joins TRBV29-1 and TRBJ2-1; the D call TRBD2 from the table was never checked on the DNA. Germline values: CDR1 SQVTM, CDR2 ANQGSEA. Counting both end residues, the CDR3 totals 14 amino acids. The CDR3 spells CSIQGLAVYNEQFY.

This clonotype was observed once. A much bigger clone sits one base away, suggesting this may be a read error. The chain is built from TRBV6-5 and TRBJ2-2; no reliable D call. Germline V gene lookup returns CDR1 MNHEY and CDR2 SVGAGI. The CDR3 has 14 amino acids. Trimming took 6 bases from V and 4 from J, leaving 12 bases between them. The CDR3 region is CASRERASTGELFF. The CDR3 nucleotides read TGTGCCAGCAGAGAACGAGCGAGCACCGGGGAGCTGTTTTTT.

The sample holds many counts of this clonotype. The V call is TRBV29-1, the J call TRBJ1-1; TRBD1 might be the D (5 bases). This CDR3 is built from 11 residues. Germline CDR1 and CDR2: SQVTM and ANQGSEA. Trimming pared 6 bases from V and 6 bases from J, leaving 11 bases between. This CDR3 reads CSVGGWSEAFF. CDR3 in DNA: TGCAGCGTGGGGGGTTGGTCTGAAGCTTTCTTT.

A remark on this clonotype: An end of the junction does not agree with germline; a read error may underlie this. The genes are TRBV29-1 and TRBJ1-1, with D tentatively TRBD1 (5 bases). Germline-derived CDR1 and CDR2 are SQVTM and ANQGSEA. The CDR3 has 13 residues. CDR3 in DNA: TGCAGTGTTGACAGTATCTCGAACACTGAAGCTTTCTTT. Translation: CSVDSISNTEAFF.

Only a few counts were recorded for this clonotype. The rearrangement links TRBV6-1 to TRBJ1-5; D is uncertain. Between the trimmed V and J ends, which lost 8 bases and 7 bases, there was a span of 21 bases. The CDR3 has 15 amino acids. Germline V CDR1 and CDR2: MNHNS, SASEGT. The CDR3 DNA reads as TGTGCCAGCCAGATTTCTGGCGAGCCGGCGCAGCCCCAGCATTTT. Protein: CASQISGEPAQPQHF.

About this clonotype: Relative to the germline gene, one junction end is altered; a read error may explain this. The chain employs TRBV5-5 and TRBJ2-7, with no clear D. The CDR3 runs 11 residues. Germline V CDR1 and CDR2: SGHKS, YYEKEE (reference sequence). The CDR3 region has the DNA TGTACCAGCAGCCCTCGGAACGAGCAGTACTTC. Translated: CTSSPRNEQYF.

This clonotype has a count of ten or more. The CDR3 reads CASSPPDYNEQFF. The CDR3 coding sequence is TGTGCCAGCAGCCCGCCCGACTACAATGAGCAGTTCTTC. The chain carries TRBV4-2 and TRBJ2-1; D gene ambiguous. This CDR3 contains 13 residues. CDR1 and CDR2 (germline): LGHNA, YNFKEQ. V shed 4 bases and J shed 3 bases, with 7 bases lying between them.

As concerns this clonotype: At one end, the junction sequence differs from germline, possibly due to a read error. V and J are TRBV29-1 and TRBJ2-1; tentatively, D is TRBD1 (6 bases). The CDR3 is made up of 14 amino acids. Looked up from germline, CDR1 is SQVTM and CDR2 is ANQGSEA. CDR3 sequence: CSVVRSMGANEQLF. DNA for the CDR3: TGCAGCGTTGTTAGGTCCATGGGGGCCAATGAGCAGCTCTTC.

The J gene is TRBJ2-7, the V gene TRBV7-8; D unclear. The CDR3 has 16 residues. Germline V gene data show CDR1 as SGHVS and CDR2 as FQNEAQ. Trimming took 0 bases from V and 6 from J, leaving 18 bases between them. The DNA of the CDR3 is TGTGCCAGCAGCTTAGCGTCCCTCCAAGGGAAGGGCGAGCAGTACTTC. This gives the protein CASSLASLQGKGEQYF. The full variable domain, rest sourced from reference TRBV7-8 and TRBJ2-7, is GAGVSQSPRYKVAKRGQDVALRCDPISGHVSLFWYQQALGQGPEFLTYFQNEAQLDKSGLPSDRFFAERPEGSVSTLKIQRTQQEDSAVYLCASSLASLQGKGEQYFGPGTRLTVT.

This clonotype was seen at least ten times. The chain uses TRBV11-3 and TRBJ2-5; D gene unclear. With 5 bases removed from V and 1 base from J, the gap between germline ends came to 8 bases. CDR3 size: 13 residues. The germline V gene has CDR1 SGHNT and CDR2 YENEEA. Here the CDR3 reads CASSQEPQETQYF. In DNA form, the CDR3 reads TGTGCCAGCAGCCAAGAGCCCCAAGAGACCCAGTACTTC.

This clonotype has at least ten counts. The chain is built from TRBV6-6 and TRBJ1-1, with 7 bases that match TRBD1. This CDR3 has 16 amino acids. The germline V gene encodes CDR1 MNHNY and CDR2 SVGAGI (reference sequence). Trimming cost V 2 bases and J 3 bases; bases outside gene matches: 9. The CDR3 bases are TGTGCCAGCAGTTACCCACGGACAGGACTCCACACTGAAGCTTTCTTT. As protein: CASSYPRTGLHTEAFF.

Concerning this clonotype: This CDR3 fails to terminate in the conserved phenylalanine or tryptophan, so it likely reflects a read error. Here the CDR3 reads CASSYSGGVSYEQYL. The CDR3 region has the DNA TGTGCCAGCAGTTACTCGGGTGGTGTATCCTACGAGCAGTACCTC. The genes are TRBV6-5 and TRBJ2-7; no clear D gene. Trimming cost V 0 bases and J 1 base, with 10 bases left between them. Germline loops: CDR1 MNHEY, CDR2 SVGAGI. This CDR3 has 15 amino acids.

The chain couples TRBV5-4 to TRBJ2-5; 7 bases are shared with TRBD2. Losses at the gene ends were 2 bases for V and 3 bases for J; bases not matched to a gene: 1. CDR3 length: 13 amino acids. Germline-derived CDR1 and CDR2 are SGHNT and YYREEE (reference sequence). The CDR3: CASSFLAEETQYF. Written as DNA, the CDR3 is TGTGCCAGCAGCTTTCTAGCGGAAGAGACCCAGTACTTC.

Regarding this clonotype: Compared with germline, one end of the junction differs, possibly owing to a read error. The CDR3 region is CAGSYSRLEPTTGELFF. As DNA, the CDR3 is TGTGCCGGCAGTTACTCGAGGTTGGAGCCGACTACCGGGGAGCTGTTTTTT. V is TRBV6-2 or TRBV6-3 and J is TRBJ2-2; unclear D gene. The CDR3 consists of 17 residues. Looked up from germline, CDR1 is MNHEY and CDR2 is SVGEGT.

This clonotype was picked up one time. The chain combines TRBV6-2 or TRBV6-3 with TRBJ1-5, with D perhaps matching TRBD1 (5 bases). This CDR3 is built from 13 residues. V gave up 2 bases and J gave up 15 bases, with 17 bases separating them. Germline lookup yields CDR1 MNHEY and CDR2 SVGEGT. CDR3 protein: CASSYDSYQTLHF. The CDR3 DNA follows: TGTGCCAGCAGTTACGACAGCTATCAGACCCTGCATTTT.

Points on this clonotype: One base away lies a much larger clone, so this may be a sequencing read error. This sequence joins TRBV6-6 and TRBJ2-3; D possibly corresponds to TRBD2 (6 bases). Germline assignment: CDR1 MNHNY and CDR2 SVGAGI (reference sequence). V was clipped by 10 bases and J by 3 bases, with 17 bases between them. This CDR3 has 14 amino acids. The CDR3 loop reads CAIREVTLTDTQYF. In DNA, the CDR3 is TGTGCCATCAGGGAGGTCACCTTAACAGATACGCAGTATTTT.

Many counts were recorded for this clonotype. The chain combines TRBV6-6 with TRBJ2-3; TRBD1 is a possible D gene (5 bases). The CDR3 contains 15 residues. CDR1 and CDR2 from the germline V gene are MNHNY and SVGAGI (reference sequence). The ends were cut back, 10 bases at V and 0 bases at J, with 17 bases in the middle. The CDR3 is CATLGDSLSTDTQYF. The DNA of the CDR3 is TGTGCCACCTTGGGTGACAGCCTTAGCACAGATACGCAGTATTTT.